The clone carrying this T cell receptor (beta chain) has ten or more counts. CDR3 length equals 14 residues. V lost 6 bases to trimming and J lost 11 bases, with 17 bases between them. This sample was included in a study of blood T cells in healthy people across ages. With a J-beta primer mix and a sample-barcoded 5' primer, a second PCR ran about 7 to 11 cycles. TCRdb re-called the 5' RACE reads through MiXCR, storing one row per CDR3 protein. Among around 870,000 distinct CDR3 sequences, less than 35% were seen once, and the ten largest hold 15% to 20%. This clonotype was obtained from a woman aged 80 or over in good health. Sequencing used blood. The chain joins TRBV12-3 or TRBV12-4 to TRBJ1-6; D not resolved. CDR3: CASSRSNLGTPLHF. The CDR3 DNA sequence: TGTGCCAGCAGCCGCTCGAACTTGGGGACACCCCTCCACTTT.